This entry lists 18 T cell receptor beta chains sequenced from one sample in a study of blood T cell repertoires in COVID-19. Profiled with immunoSEQ multiplex PCR; TCRdb holds only in-frame clones, not every one. The repertoire holds about 230,000 clones, with roughly 81% as singletons. Sequencing was carried out using peripheral blood. The receptors come from a woman older than 75 with COVID-19, enrolled during active disease.

The chain is built from TRBV7-2 and TRBJ2-1, with 14 bases matching TRBD2. J gave up 9 bases and V 5 bases, and 12 bases lay outside the gene matches. This CDR3 region has 17 residues. Germline assignment: CDR1 SGHTA and CDR2 FQGNSA. Here the CDR3 DNA reads TGTGCCAGCAGCCCGACTAGCGGGGGGGCCCAAAGGCTTGAGCAGTTCTTC. This sequence encodes CASSPTSGGAQRLEQFF.

The V and J genes are TRBV7-9 and TRBJ1-2; unclear D gene. This CDR3 region has 11 residues. Germline CDR1 reads SEHNR; CDR2 reads FQNEAQ (reference sequence). The germline V and J ends were trimmed by 5 bases and 9 bases, with 10 bases remaining between them. Written as DNA, the CDR3 is TGTGCCAGCAGCCTATTCGCTAGCTACACCTTC. Amino acids: CASSLFASYTF.

The gene calls are TRBV30 and TRBJ2-3; maybe TRBD2 (6 bases). The CDR3 covers 14 residues. V dropped 5 bases and J dropped 0 bases, with 12 bases sitting between them. Germline-derived CDR1 and CDR2 are GTSNPN and SVGIG (reference sequence). The CDR3 DNA sequence: TGTGCCTGGGGTACGGGGGATAGCACAGATACGCAGTATTTT. It codes for CAWGTGDSTDTQYF.

This chain links TRBV11-3 with TRBJ2-2; the D is unclear. V lost 1 base to trimming and J lost 3 bases, with 9 bases between them. The CDR3 length is 15 residues. CDR1 and CDR2 (germline): SGHNT, YENEEA. In nucleotides, the CDR3 is TGTGCCAGCAGCTTAGGAGGTCGGCACACCGGGGAGCTGTTTTTT. Translating it yields CASSLGGRHTGELFF.

This chain links TRBV18 with TRBJ2-3; D is uncertain. CDR3 length equals 12 residues. V was clipped by 2 bases and J by 4 bases, with 4 bases between them. Germline V gene sequence: CDR1 KGHSH, CDR2 LQKENI. The CDR3 region has the DNA TGTGCCAGCTCACCAACGGCAGATACGCAGTATTTT. Translated, it gives CASSPTADTQYF.

This chain joins TRBV6-4 and TRBJ1-2; D is possibly TRBD1 (5 bases). V lost 5 bases, J lost 8 bases, and 18 bases lay in between. Germline CDR1 reads MRHNA; CDR2 reads SNTAGT. This CDR3 is built from 14 residues. CDR3 in amino acids: CASSLEGAGYGYTF. For the CDR3, the DNA is TGTGCCAGCAGTCTCGAAGGGGCTGGGTACGGCTACACCTTC.

This rearrangement joins TRBV19 to TRBJ2-1; TRBD2 matches 8 bases. CDR3 size: 15 residues. V lost 7 bases to trimming and J lost 6 bases; unmatched junction nucleotides: 11. Germline V lookup: CDR1 LNHDA, CDR2 SQIVND (reference sequence). CDR3 nucleotide sequence: TGTGCCAGTAAGCAAGCCAGCGGGAGAAGCAATGAGCAGTTCTTC. It is translated as CASKQASGRSNEQFF.

This chain uses TRBV11-3 with TRBJ1-1; a weak D match, TRBD1 (6 bases). CDR1 and CDR2 from the germline V gene are SGHNT and YENEEA. V shed 2 bases and J shed 4 bases, with 8 bases lying between them. The CDR3 sequence is 13 residues long. CDR3 bases: TGTGCCAGCAGCTTAAGAGGGGGCACTGAAGCTTTCTTT. It translates to CASSLRGGTEAFF.

The CDR3 here is CASSLIRGPEAFF. The CDR3 DNA sequence: TGTGCCAGCAGCTTAATCAGGGGGCCTGAAGCTTTCTTT. The V call is TRBV7-9, the J call TRBJ1-1; TRBD1 aligns across 8 bases. V lost 2 bases to trimming and J lost 6 bases; unmatched junction nucleotides: 2. CDR1 and CDR2 from the germline V gene are SEHNR and FQNEAQ (reference sequence). CDR3 length: 13 amino acids.

The J gene is TRBJ1-5, the V gene TRBV29-1, with D tentatively TRBD1 (6 bases). The germline V and J ends were trimmed by 7 bases and 3 bases, with 13 bases remaining between them. Germline lookup yields CDR1 SQVTM and CDR2 ANQGSEA. The length of the CDR3 is 13 residues. The CDR3 loop is CSARGGPNQPQHF. CDR3 bases: TGCAGCGCCAGAGGGGGTCCCAATCAGCCCCAGCATTTT.

This rearrangement joins TRBV3-1 (or the pseudogene TRBV3-2) to TRBJ2-5; weak D call: TRBD2 (7 bases). Germline CDR1 and CDR2: LGHDT and YNNKEL (reference sequence). CDR3 size: 16 residues. V shed 1 base and J shed 4 bases, with 16 bases lying between them. CDR3 sequence (DNA): TGTGCCAGCAGCCAAGTAAGGGGGGGGAGGAGAGAGACCCAGTACTTC. Protein product: CASSQVRGGRRETQYF.

The chain couples TRBV11-2 to TRBJ2-7, with TRBD2 matching 13 bases. J was trimmed by 2 bases and V by 5 bases; bases with no gene match: 6. CDR3 length: 16 residues. Germline values: CDR1 SGHAT, CDR2 FQNNGV. CDR3 sequence reads: CASSLRTSGSPYEQYF. As DNA, the CDR3 is TGTGCCAGCAGCCTCAGGACTAGCGGGAGCCCCTACGAGCAGTACTTC.

The count of this clone is one. The genes are TRBV18 and TRBJ2-1; tentative D call: TRBD2 (5 bases). Looked up from germline, CDR1 is KGHSH and CDR2 is LQKENI. The CDR3 loop spans 16 amino acids. V gave up 3 bases and J gave up 3 bases, with 15 bases separating them. This chain's CDR3 is CASSPGWTGSYNEQFF. The CDR3 DNA reads TGTGCCAGCTCACCCGGTTGGACGGGGAGCTACAATGAGCAGTTCTTC.

This sequence joins TRBV3-1 (or the pseudogene TRBV3-2) and TRBJ1-1, with unresolved D. This CDR3 has 15 amino acids. Trimming took off 0 bases at V and 3 bases at J, with 11 bases between the two ends. The germline gives CDR1 LGHDT, CDR2 YNNKEL (reference sequence). CDR3 residues: CASSQELQVYTEAFF. CDR3 DNA sequence: TGTGCCAGCAGCCAAGAACTCCAGGTATACACTGAAGCTTTCTTT.

V gene TRBV9 combines with J gene TRBJ1-6; 9 nucleotides align to TRBD1. Looked up from germline, CDR1 is SGDLS and CDR2 is YYNGEE. This CDR3 spans 15 amino acids. After removal of 3 bases from V and 10 bases from J, the junction contained 8 bases not matched to a gene. CDR3: CASSAGTGTRSPLHF. As DNA, the CDR3 is TGTGCCAGCAGCGCCGGGACAGGGACTAGGTCACCCCTCCACTTT.

This clone was seen only a few times. The chain joins TRBV20-1 to TRBJ1-6, with 8 bases aligning to TRBD1. The CDR3 length is 15 residues. Trimming took 3 bases from V and 5 from J; bases not matched to a gene: 6. Looked up from germline, CDR1 is DFQATT and CDR2 is SNEGSKA (reference sequence). The DNA for the CDR3 is TGCAGTGCTAGTCCCCTACAGGGGGATAATTCACCCCTCCACTTT. This sequence encodes CSASPLQGDNSPLHF.

The chain links TRBV6-2 or TRBV6-3 to TRBJ2-1; 9 bases align to TRBD2. The CDR3 has 15 amino acids. V gave up 0 bases and J gave up 7 bases; unmatched junction bases: 4. Germline-derived CDR1 and CDR2 are MNHEY and SVGEGT. Here the CDR3 DNA reads TGTGCCAGCAGTTACTCTGGCGGGAGGGGGAATGAGCAGTTCTTC. Translated, it gives CASSYSGGRGNEQFF.

The genes are TRBV18 and TRBJ1-1, with D possibly matching TRBD1 (5 bases). The CDR3 spans 12 residues. Trimming left V 6 bases short and J 14 bases short, with 19 bases between. The germline gives CDR1 KGHSH, CDR2 LQKENI. The CDR3 sequence is CASSQGAILGFF. In DNA form, the CDR3 reads TGTGCCAGCTCGCAAGGGGCCATTTTAGGGTTCTTT.